These 20 T cell receptor beta chains were all obtained from the same sample, sequenced in a study of blood T cell repertoires in COVID-19. The table came from immunoSEQ multiplex PCR; TCRdb's copy has only in-frame clones and leaves some out. The sample lists just over 150,000 clones; roughly 79% were seen once. The specimen was peripheral blood. Source of these receptors: an elderly woman with acute or convalescent COVID-19.

V gene TRBV5-4 combines with J gene TRBJ1-2; 9 bases align to TRBD1. CDR1 is SGHNT and CDR2 is YYREEE in the germline V gene (reference sequence). After removal of 0 bases from V and 4 bases from J, the junction contained 7 bases not matched to a gene. The CDR3 spans 16 residues. For the CDR3, the DNA is TGTGCCAGCAGCTTGGACGGGACAGGGCAACTCTATGGCTACACCTTC. It encodes CASSLDGTGQLYGYTF.

The chain links TRBV9 to TRBJ2-1; the D gene is possibly TRBD2 (5 bases). The CDR3 spans 18 residues. V was clipped by 4 bases and J by 0 bases, with 20 bases between them. Germline V CDR1 and CDR2: SGDLS, YYNGEE. The CDR3 region is CASSHPGSTVDSYNEQFF. For the CDR3, the DNA is TGTGCCAGCAGCCATCCGGGAAGTACGGTCGACTCCTACAATGAGCAGTTCTTC.

The chain joins TRBV18 to TRBJ1-6; D is possibly TRBD1 (6 bases). V was pared by 4 bases and J by 6 bases, with 13 bases between. The CDR3 loop spans 15 amino acids. Germline V gene data show CDR1 as KGHSH and CDR2 as LQKENI. CDR3: CASSQPGEANSPLHF. The CDR3, as DNA: TGTGCCAGCTCACAACCAGGGGAGGCTAATTCACCCCTCCACTTT.

The chain joins TRBV6-5 to TRBJ1-3; possibly TRBD1 for D (5 bases). Per the germline V gene, CDR1 is MNHEY and CDR2 is SVGAGI. With 0 bases removed from V and 6 bases from J, the gap between germline ends came to 9 bases. The CDR3 is 14 residues long. CDR3 sequence (DNA): TGTGCCAGCAGTTACTCGTTCAGGGAAAACACCATATATTTT. This translates into CASSYSFRENTIYF.

The V gene is TRBV7-9, the J gene TRBJ2-7; D is undetermined. The CDR3 loop spans 15 amino acids. The ends were cut back, 1 base at V and 3 bases at J, with 13 bases in the middle. Germline CDR1 is SEHNR and CDR2 is FQNEAQ (reference sequence). Here the CDR3 DNA reads TGTGCCAGCAGCTTAGTTCCCGCCCCGGGCTACGAGCAGTACTTC. Its protein product is CASSLVPAPGYEQYF.

This chain joins TRBV27 and TRBJ2-3; D perhaps matches TRBD2 (5 bases). Germline V lookup: CDR1 MNHEY, CDR2 SMNVEV (reference sequence). The CDR3 length is 13 residues. Trimming stripped 0 bases from V and 11 bases from J, with 12 bases between. This CDR3 reads CASSLSTTRGQYF. Written as DNA, the CDR3 is TGTGCCAGCAGTTTATCGACTACGAGAGGGCAGTATTTT.

The chain uses TRBV7-7 and TRBJ2-7; the match to TRBD1 covers 8 bases. CDR3 size: 15 residues. Trimming took 5 bases from V and 2 from J; bases not matched to a gene: 8. The germline V gene encodes CDR1 SSHAT and CDR2 FNYEAQ (reference sequence). CDR3 residues: CASSRGTGPAYEQYF. Here the CDR3 DNA reads TGTGCCAGCAGCCGTGGGACAGGTCCCGCCTACGAGCAGTACTTC. The entire variable domain, with the rest obtained from reference TRBV7-7 and TRBJ2-7, is as follows: GAGVSQSPRYKVTKRGQDVTLRCDPISSHATLYWYQQALGQGPEFLTYFNYEAQPDKSGLPSDRFSAERPEGSISTLTIQRTEQRDSAMYRCASSRGTGPAYEQYFGPGTRLTVT.

The gene calls are TRBV7-2 and TRBJ2-7, with a weak D call TRBD1 (5 bases). The germline V gene encodes CDR1 SGHTA and CDR2 FQGNSA. Trimming shortened V by 1 base and J by 4 bases, and 8 bases separated the two germline ends. The CDR3 is 13 residues long. CDR3 region: CASSLGRDYEQYF. The CDR3 DNA is TGTGCCAGCAGCTTAGGCAGGGATTACGAGCAGTACTTC.

The chain carries TRBV5-4 and TRBJ2-5; TRBD1 is a possible D gene (7 bases). There are 13 residues in the CDR3. V lost 4 bases and J lost 5, with 12 bases in between. CDR1 and CDR2 (germline): SGHNT, YYREEE (reference sequence). CDR3 DNA sequence: TGTGCCAGCAGCCCAGGGGGGTCGGAGACCCAGTACTTC. Protein sequence: CASSPGGSETQYF.

J is TRBJ1-1 and V is TRBV29-1; D may be TRBD1 (6 bases). The CDR3 is made up of 14 amino acids. Trimming took 7 bases from V and 0 from J, leaving 15 bases between them. CDR1 is SQVTM and CDR2 is ANQGSEA in the germline V gene. CDR3 sequence: CSGEQGLMNTEAFF. CDR3 DNA sequence: TGCAGCGGGGAACAGGGCCTCATGAACACTGAAGCTTTCTTT.

The rearrangement links TRBV5-1 to TRBJ2-7; possibly TRBD1 for D (5 bases). In germline, CDR1 is SGHRS, CDR2 YFSETQ. This CDR3 contains 18 residues. Trimming pared 4 bases from V and 4 bases from J, leaving 27 bases between. CDR3 protein: CASSLPVDSLQTPYEQYF. CDR3 nucleotides: TGCGCCAGCAGCCTCCCAGTTGACAGTCTCCAAACTCCTTACGAGCAGTACTTC.

The V gene is TRBV5-8, the J gene TRBJ1-5; D not certain. Germline CDR1 and CDR2: SGHTS and YDEGEE. The V gene lost 0 bases and the J gene lost 2 bases, with 9 bases spanning the gap. CDR3 length: 15 amino acids. The chain's CDR3 is CASSLEQRGNQPQHF. CDR3 coding DNA: TGTGCCAGCAGCTTGGAACAGCGGGGCAATCAGCCCCAGCATTTT. Full variable domain (remainder filled in from reference TRBV5-8 and TRBJ1-5): EAGVTQSPTHLIKTRGQQATLRCSPISGHTSVYWYQQALGLGLQFLLWYDEGEERNRGNFPPRFSGRQFPNYSSELNVNALELEDSALYLCASSLEQRGNQPQHFGDGTRLSIL.

The rearrangement links TRBV11-2 to TRBJ1-1; a possible D gene is TRBD1 (6 bases). CDR3 size: 16 residues. Germline lookup yields CDR1 SGHAT and CDR2 FQNNGV. Deletions cut 1 base from V and 5 bases from J, with 17 bases between. Here the CDR3 reads CASSLVRAGAGTEAFF. The CDR3 bases are TGTGCCAGCAGCTTAGTAAGGGCAGGGGCAGGTACTGAAGCTTTCTTT.

This clone appeared a few times. The chain is built from TRBV10-3 and TRBJ2-5, with D perhaps matching TRBD1 (6 bases). The CDR3 runs 17 residues. The germline V and J ends were trimmed by 3 bases and 0 bases, with 17 bases remaining between them. The germline CDR1 and CDR2 sequences are ENHRY and SYGVKD. The CDR3: CAISEEVRGENQETQYF. Here the CDR3 DNA reads TGTGCCATCAGTGAAGAGGTCAGGGGAGAAAACCAAGAGACCCAGTACTTC.

The chain links TRBV28 to TRBJ2-7, with TRBD1 matching 10 bases. The CDR3 has 15 amino acids. Trimming removed 6 bases from V and 3 bases from J; junction bases left unmatched: 8. The germline V gene encodes CDR1 MDHEN and CDR2 SYDVKM. CDR3 residues: CASSPGTGVGYEQYF. The CDR3 nucleotides are TGTGCCAGCAGCCCCGGGACAGGGGTAGGCTACGAGCAGTACTTC.

This clone has a single count. The chain links TRBV2 to TRBJ2-6; D is uncertain. The CDR3 consists of 16 residues. Trimming took off 6 bases at V and 2 bases at J, with 14 bases between the two ends. Germline CDR1 SNHLY, CDR2 FYNNEI. The CDR3 DNA reads as TGTGCCAGCAGCCTATTGGGTAGCACTGGGGCCAACGTCCTGACTTTC. Amino acid sequence: CASSLLGSTGANVLTF.

Worth noting for this clone: This may be a read error, as it is one base from a much larger clone. This CDR3 is also generated by other DNA sequences in the sample. The V gene is TRBV5-1, the J gene TRBJ1-2, with TRBD1 matching 7 bases. This CDR3 comprises 14 residues. Germline V lookup: CDR1 SGHRS, CDR2 YFSETQ. Trimming at V came to 0 bases and at J to 5 bases, leaving 4 bases not matched to a gene. CDR3 residues: CASSLEGQSYGYTF. DNA for the CDR3: TGCGCCAGCAGCTTGGAGGGACAGTCATATGGCTACACCTTC.

In this sample, this clone turned up once. The V call is TRBV7-2, the J call TRBJ2-2, with D possibly being TRBD2 (6 bases). The CDR3 covers 15 residues. The germline V gene has CDR1 SGHTA and CDR2 FQGNSA. Trimming shortened V by 6 bases and J by 1 base, and 12 bases separated the two germline ends. The CDR3 here is CASSQGRGNTGELFF. In nucleotides, the CDR3 is TGTGCCAGCAGTCAAGGGCGGGGGAACACCGGGGAGCTGTTTTTT. The full variable domain, rest sourced from reference TRBV7-2 and TRBJ2-2, is GAGVSQSPSNKVTEKGKDVELRCDPISGHTALYWYRQSLGQGLEFLIYFQGNSAPDKSGLPSDRFSAERTGGSVSTLTIQRTQQEDSAVYLCASSQGRGNTGELFFGEGSRLTVL.

The V gene is TRBV12-3 or TRBV12-4, the J gene TRBJ1-1; 8 nucleotides agree with TRBD1. The V gene end was trimmed by 8 bases and the J gene end by 3 bases; junction bases not matched to a gene: 5. The CDR3 contains 13 residues. CDR3 bases: TGTGCCAGCCGCCCACAGGGGGACACTGAAGCTTTCTTT. Amino acid sequence: CASRPQGDTEAFF.

The chain combines TRBV5-6 with TRBJ2-2, with D unclear. This CDR3 has 14 residues. V was cut by 5 bases and J by 6 bases, with 14 bases left in between. The germline V gene has CDR1 SGHDT and CDR2 YYEEEE. Here the CDR3 reads CASRLTPRAGELFF. Here the CDR3 DNA reads TGTGCCAGCAGGCTTACACCTCGGGCCGGGGAGCTGTTTTTT.